The present T cell receptor (beta chain) was sequenced within a study of blood T cell repertoires in COVID-19. Study information: The United States, Italy and Spain supplied acute and convalescent COVID-19 samples. The analysed material was cDNA or gDNA that came from T cells, B-cell-depleted T cells, or PBMCs.

V lost 8 bases, J lost 2 bases, and 8 bases lay in between. The CDR3 sequence is 12 residues long. Germline values: CDR1 SNHLY, CDR2 FYNNEI. In the authors' workflow: Estimation of nucleated cell counts relied on the amplification of reference gene primers. The data were produced by immunoSEQ multiplex PCR, yet TCRdb's version contains in-frame clones alone and is incomplete. Clonal size and the V and J genes are those of that table, whereas D and trimming came from the DNA. This sample has about 290,000 clones, with 85% found just once. The receptor comes from a woman aged 50 to 60 with active or convalescent COVID-19. V and J are TRBV2 and TRBJ2-3; weak D call: TRBD1 (5 bases). Sequenced material: peripheral blood. Here the CDR3 reads CASQDNTDTQYF. CDR3 coding DNA: TGTGCCAGCCAGGACAACACAGATACGCAGTATTTT.